This T cell receptor (beta chain) came from a study of blood T cell repertoires in COVID-19. Germline V CDR1 and CDR2: SGHTA, FQGNSA. This CDR3 is built from 15 residues. Trimming stripped 5 bases from V and 8 bases from J, with 16 bases between. Method: immunoSEQ multiplex PCR; TCRdb's copy keeps in-frame clones and lacks some. The sample yields around 400,000 clones, around 86% seen once. All recovered Cohort 3 donors got two negative PCRs, got clearance, or saw symptom resolution. Material: PBMCs or T cells enriched from blood (not recorded which). J is TRBJ1-6 and V is TRBV7-2, with D possibly matching TRBD1 (5 bases). This TCR was recovered from a woman in her forties or fifties who had recovered from COVID-19. The CDR3 loop is CASSKQVRRDSPLHF. Written as DNA, the CDR3 is TGTGCCAGCAGCAAACAGGTGCGCCGAGATTCACCCCTCCACTTT.